This T cell receptor beta chain was documented in a study of cytomegalovirus exposure and HLA in healthy donors (dated by TCRdb to the late 2010s). Describing the broader study: An earlier analysis of about 560 of the donors reported approximately 300 Gb of sequence data and 117 million unique TCR beta sequences obtained from some 200 million T cells. Approximately 330 gigabases of sequencing data and approximately 92 million unique TCR sequences made up an early release that covered some 640 HLA-typed donors. Of the 398 genotyped donors, 65% to 90% fell in the genetic ancestry cluster associated with self-reported Caucasian donors. The aim of the study was to test whether cataloging public T cell receptors could identify signatures of past pathogen exposure. The T cell repertoires of roughly 660 subjects were profiled by immunosequencing and related to cytomegalovirus serostatus. A separate validation cohort of 90 to 150 different subjects was used in addition to the roughly 720-subject first cohort. High-throughput TCR immunosequencing, statistical association of individual TCRs with disease status, and machine learning were combined to predict cytomegalovirus infection status. A later analysis re-examined previously published TCR beta repertoires from 600 to 700 donors and added high-resolution HLA genotyping to investigate patterns of TCR occurrence. Rather than drawing on any new phenotypic data, the later analysis identified candidate immune exposures from TCR beta sequences and the way those sequences occurred across donors. An earlier analysis of around 640 of the donors used high-throughput TCR beta sequencing to judge whether each TCR beta V gene segment behaved as functional or pseudogenic. Donor age, sex, ethnicity and CMV serostatus were collected together with the repertoire data. A later genetic analysis used genome-wide SNP genotypes for about 55% of the 666 donors, treating that subset as a discovery cohort. Every discovery cohort repertoire had been produced on one sequencing platform. HLA typing included class I and class II loci at four-digit resolution. Typing coverage differed by locus: A, B, C, DRB1 and DQB1 were typed in roughly 620-630 donors, DQA1 in roughly 510, DPA1 in around 580, and DPB1 in approximately 450. Because of strong linkage in the cohort, a handful of DR-DQ haplotypes were treated as single units for association and clustering. Among around 400 genotyped donors of the cohort, an average of about 240,000 unique TCR beta nucleotide sequences was sequenced per donor, of which about 19% were non-productive.

Library construction relied on the immunoSEQ multiplex PCR assay. For the multiplex PCR, a mixture combining 60 forward primers for TCR Vbeta segments and 13 reverse primers for TCR Jbeta segments was used. The CDR3 region of rearranged TCR beta genes was amplified from genomic DNA by a multiplex PCR assay. The amplified TCR beta libraries were sequenced on the Illumina HiSeq System as 87-base-pair reads. The study's own analysis went as follows. A later analysis tallied about 77 million unique TCR beta chains across the approximately 670 repertoires, and approximately 9.9 million of those chains were shared by two or more donors. To remove PCR and sequencing errors, raw reads were error-corrected and collapsed into unique sequences using a nearest-neighbor algorithm that merged closely related sequences. CDR3 sequences were aligned to IMGT reference sequences to assign V, D and J gene segments. For a sequence to be retained, at least a six-nucleotide match to both a V gene segment and a J gene segment was required. A rearrangement was called productive if the CDR3 had no stop codons and remained in frame with V and J, and every other rearrangement was called non-productive. Following IMGT convention, CDR3 was defined as the stretch from the second conserved V-encoded cysteine up to the conserved J-encoded phenylalanine. Sequences without an unambiguous match to a single V gene segment were excluded from the earlier analysis of over 500 of the donors. In an earlier analysis of roughly 500 of the donors, V segments were called functional above 56.7% productive rearrangements and were called segregating when the between-donor standard deviation exceeded 5%. A statistical classification framework was built for diagnosing cytomegalovirus status from the catalog of TCR beta chain sequences. A later analysis assigned V and J genes by comparing TCR nucleotide sequences with IMGT/GENE-DB human TR gene sequences. A later analysis assigned CDR3 sequences and most-parsimonious VDJ recombination scenarios with the TCRdist pipeline. In a later analysis, every TCR beta chain was defined by the combination of its CDR3 amino acid sequence and its V-gene family, and reads without a unique V-gene family were dropped. As a way to deal with suspected cross-contamination and a sequencing artifact, a later analysis dropped 450 to 600 nucleotide sequences that were highly shared and had low generation probability. In a later analysis, a clonal expansion index was calculated for each public chain from normalized within-repertoire ranks of inferred template counts. In a later analysis, generation probabilities were computed with a VDJ recombination model fitted to out-of-frame rearrangements, and the resulting probabilities were checked against IGoR. A later analysis scored TCR-TCR, TCR-HLA and TCR-CMV co-occurrence with hypergeometric tests, applying a repertoire-size bias correction to TCR pairs. A later analysis estimated false discovery rates by permuting HLA or CMV assignments 20 times. A later analysis grouped co-occurring TCRs with DBSCAN, adding TCRdist sequence similarity when clustering within HLA-allele-positive subsets. Repertoires with fewer than 30,000 or more than 120,000 public chains, plus five repertoires with anomalous nucleotide sharing, were excluded from co-occurrence clustering. Sourced from immuneACCESS, this table was stored by TCRdb with only in-frame sequences that have V and J called. A share of the clones is absent; for the studies checked, an unresolved V gene accounts for under half, and the remainder has no known explanation. D and trimming were read from the DNA, whereas the V and J calls and clone size are those reported in that table. The sample contains roughly 150,000 clones, 80% of them found a single time. Jointly, the top ten make up 2% to 2.5% of the sample.

The cohort consisted of 666 healthy bone marrow donors. All cohort members were sampled while nominally healthy, although unrecorded immune exposures were likely present. The donor was CMV seronegative and was included in the group of around 320 seronegative cohort members. A peripheral blood sample was collected from each donor, and TCR beta sequencing was performed on peripheral blood mononuclear cells. The Qiagen DNeasy Blood Extraction Kit was used to extract genomic DNA from the blood cell samples. General findings and caveats noted by the study authors: In a later analysis, HLA-associated TCR beta chains showed more clonal expansion and lower generation probabilities than non-associated chains that were equally common. According to a later genetic analysis, donors in an Asian-associated ancestry cluster had fewer N-insertions in productive TCRs than the approximately 630-donor mean. Correlated functional status among segregating V segments might be attributable to linkage disequilibrium, but an unknown experimental factor could not be ruled out. A total of roughly 160 TCR beta chains were listed by the study as associated with cytomegalovirus. A further reported finding was that TCR beta sequences accurately predicted the HLA-A and HLA-B alleles for most subjects in the first cohort. Because counts were too low, 15 or so rarely observed V segments, including chromosome 9 orphons, were excluded from the earlier analysis of under 650 of the donors. Some IMGT-functional V segments, including TRBV6-2 and TRBV6-3, could not be told apart with the 87-base-pair reads, so those segments were excluded. A later genetic analysis associated a missense DCLRE1C variant with V-gene and J-gene trimming of TCR beta chains, and an independent cohort replicated the association. According to a later analysis, TCR association rates differed among HLA loci, with DRB1 alleles showing the most associated TCRs and HLA-C alleles showing the fewest. The only immune exposure information available for the cohort was CMV serostatus. The cohort was sequenced for TCR beta chains only, and without alpha or paired-chain data the features that could be detected were limited. Cytomegalovirus status was reported to be diagnosed by the classifier with high specificity and sensitivity in both the original and validation cohorts. According to the authors, the approach could potentially be generalized to other disease states and immunological phenotypes. A few of the identified cytomegalovirus-associated TCR beta chains were confirmed in vitro to be specific for cytomegalovirus antigens. Assigning TCR associations to individual alleles was difficult when HLA alleles, especially DR and DQ, strongly co-occurred. An earlier analysis of approximately 570 of the donors showed that most TCR beta V segments appeared in productive rearrangements either about 90% or about 30% of the time, which broadly matched IMGT annotations. The sequencing pipeline was judged likely to have produced a cluster of highly shared sequence variants as a technical artifact. Several of the top co-occurrence clusters appeared to be linked to parvovirus B19, influenza, CMV and Epstein-Barr virus, according to a later analysis. Because HLA typing was missing for some donors at each locus, association tests included only the typed subset. Specific HLA alleles were associated with around 18,000 TCR beta sequences at a false discovery rate of 0.05 in a later analysis. A later analysis found that most CMV-associated TCR beta chains appeared HLA-restricted, with HLA associations seemingly driven largely by CMV exposure. Roughly uniform sequencing depth across donors was assumed in presence/absence analyses, although this assumption may not hold. Most TCR sequences were observed very rarely across donors, whereas some public TCRs were present in many individuals.

Points on this clone: Its specific antigen is unknown. Base quality data are lacking; no much larger clone is found one base away. The same CDR3 can be traced to other DNA sequences in this sample.

CDR1 and CDR2 (MDHEN, SYDVKM) derive from the germline V gene. Spanning cysteine to phenylalanine, the CDR3 consists of 12 amino acids. Kept here is only the CDR3 DNA, which spans 36 bases and is read in frame from base 1. Between the V and J ends, shortened by 3 bases and 3 bases respectively, the junction contains 5 bases. This TCR derives from a man aged 25 to 40 in good health and CMV-seronegative. Material: PBMCs. This chain joins TRBV28 to TRBJ1-1, with the D gene call left open. The nucleotides read TGTGCCAGCAGTTTCCGGGACACTGAAGCTTTCTTT. It encodes CASSFRDTEAFF.